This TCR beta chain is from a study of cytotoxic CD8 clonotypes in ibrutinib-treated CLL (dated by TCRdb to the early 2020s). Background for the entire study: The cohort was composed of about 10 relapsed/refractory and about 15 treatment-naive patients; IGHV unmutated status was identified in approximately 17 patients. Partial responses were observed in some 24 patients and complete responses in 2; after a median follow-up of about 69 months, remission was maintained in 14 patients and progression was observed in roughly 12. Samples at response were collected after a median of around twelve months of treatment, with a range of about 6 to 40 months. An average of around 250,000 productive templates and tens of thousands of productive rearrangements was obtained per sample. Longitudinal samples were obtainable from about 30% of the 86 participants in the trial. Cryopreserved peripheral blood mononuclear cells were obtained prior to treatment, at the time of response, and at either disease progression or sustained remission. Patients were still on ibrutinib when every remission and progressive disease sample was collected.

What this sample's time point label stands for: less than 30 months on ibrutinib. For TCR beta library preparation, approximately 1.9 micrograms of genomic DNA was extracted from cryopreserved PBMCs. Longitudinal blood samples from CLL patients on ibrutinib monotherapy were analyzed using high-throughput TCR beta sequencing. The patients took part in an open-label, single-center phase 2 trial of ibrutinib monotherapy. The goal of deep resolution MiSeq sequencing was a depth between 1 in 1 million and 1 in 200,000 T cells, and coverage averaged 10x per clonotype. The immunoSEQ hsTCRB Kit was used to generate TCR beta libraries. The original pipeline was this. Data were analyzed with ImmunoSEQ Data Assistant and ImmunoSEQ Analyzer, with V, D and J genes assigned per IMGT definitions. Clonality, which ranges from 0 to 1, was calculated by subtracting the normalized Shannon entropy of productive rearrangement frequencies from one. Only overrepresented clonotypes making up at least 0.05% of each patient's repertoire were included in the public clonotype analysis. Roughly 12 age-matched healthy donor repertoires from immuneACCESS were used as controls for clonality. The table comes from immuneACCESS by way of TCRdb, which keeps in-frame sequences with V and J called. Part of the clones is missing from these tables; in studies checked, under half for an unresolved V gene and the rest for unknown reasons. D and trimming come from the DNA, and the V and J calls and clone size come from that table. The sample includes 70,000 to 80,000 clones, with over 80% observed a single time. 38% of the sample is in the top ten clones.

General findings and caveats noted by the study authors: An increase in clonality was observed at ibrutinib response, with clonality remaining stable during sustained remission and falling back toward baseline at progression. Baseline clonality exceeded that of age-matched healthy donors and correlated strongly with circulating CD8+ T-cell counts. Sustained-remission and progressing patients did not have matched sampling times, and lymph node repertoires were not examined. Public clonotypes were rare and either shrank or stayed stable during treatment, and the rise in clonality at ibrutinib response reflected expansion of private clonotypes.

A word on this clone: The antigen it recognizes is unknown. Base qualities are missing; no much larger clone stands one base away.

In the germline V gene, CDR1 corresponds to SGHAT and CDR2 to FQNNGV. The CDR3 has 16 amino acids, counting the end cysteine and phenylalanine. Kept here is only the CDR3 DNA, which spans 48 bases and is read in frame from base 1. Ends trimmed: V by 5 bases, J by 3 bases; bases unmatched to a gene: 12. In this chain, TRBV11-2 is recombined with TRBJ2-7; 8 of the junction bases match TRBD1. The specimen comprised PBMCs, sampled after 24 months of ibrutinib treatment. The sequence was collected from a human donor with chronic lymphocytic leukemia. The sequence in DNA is TGTGCCAGCAGCCTCAGGGACAGGAGACTGAACTACGAGCAGTACTTC. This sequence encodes CASSLRDRRLNYEQYF.